These 30 T cell receptor beta chains originate from one sample sequenced in a study of regulatory and conventional T cells in RAG deficiency. Produced via immunoSEQ multiplex PCR; TCRdb's table is partial and in-frame only. The data contain over 45,000 clones, approximately 90% of them seen just once; the ten biggest clones take up 0.51%. The sorted conventional CD4+ T cells were CD25-low and CD127-high, with genomic DNA sequenced. In addition, the sample was reused for a study of regulatory T cells. As that study records: The primer mix had 52 TRBV and 13 TRBJ primers.

Specimen: CD4+ effector T cells sorted from blood. These receptors came from a human donor in good health.

The genes are TRBV4-2 and TRBJ1-6; no definite D call. V was trimmed by 4 bases and J by 5 bases, leaving 12 bases between them. The CDR3 spans 15 residues. Germline V lookup: CDR1 LGHNA, CDR2 YNFKEQ. The CDR3 reads CASSLANSNNSPLHF. CDR3 nucleotides: TGTGCCAGCAGCCTAGCGAACAGCAATAATTCACCCCTCCACTTT.

V usage is TRBV7-8 and J usage is TRBJ2-2; D is unresolved. The CDR3 extends over 14 amino acids. CDR1 is SGHVS, CDR2 FQNEAQ, per germline. Trimming cost V 1 base and J 1 base, with 4 bases left between them. The CDR3 protein is CASSLVGNTGELFF. The CDR3 DNA reads TGTGCCAGCAGCTTAGTAGGGAACACCGGGGAGCTGTTTTTT.

The chain employs TRBV6-5 and TRBJ2-3; D uncertain. Looked up from germline, CDR1 is MNHEY and CDR2 is SVGAGI. V dropped 2 bases and J dropped 9 bases, with 15 bases sitting between them. The CDR3 spans 14 residues. The CDR3 here is CASSYTNGGRTQYF. Written as DNA, the CDR3 is TGTGCCAGCAGTTACACGAACGGTGGCCGGACGCAGTATTTT.

The V and J genes are TRBV10-1 and TRBJ2-3; 7 bases agree with TRBD2. CDR3 length: 17 residues. Germline V gene sequence: CDR1 WNHNN, CDR2 SYGVQD (reference sequence). V trimming: 0 bases; J trimming: 0 bases; junction bases outside the gene matches: 6. The CDR3 spells CASSESAGASSTDTQYF. In DNA form, the CDR3 reads TGCGCCAGCAGTGAGTCGGCGGGAGCCTCGAGCACAGATACGCAGTATTTT.

This chain joins TRBV7-2 and TRBJ1-5; D gene unclear. CDR3 length: 15 amino acids. Germline V gene data show CDR1 as SGHTA and CDR2 as FQGNSA. V was cut by 4 bases and J by 9 bases, with 19 bases left in between. DNA of the CDR3: TGTGCCAGCAGCTCCCACCCTGGTTCCCTCGGGCCCCAGCATTTT. It codes for CASSSHPGSLGPQHF.

The chain couples TRBV2 to TRBJ1-5; 8 nucleotides align to TRBD1. This CDR3 has 16 residues. The germline V gene has CDR1 SNHLY and CDR2 FYNNEI. The trim removed 5 bases at V and 7 bases at J, leaving 13 bases unmatched. The CDR3 loop is CASSPDWTGKRQPQHF. DNA for the CDR3: TGTGCCAGCAGTCCCGATTGGACAGGGAAGAGACAGCCCCAGCATTTT.

The rearrangement uses TRBV29-1 and TRBJ2-1; 13 nucleotides align to TRBD2. The CDR3 consists of 15 residues. Germline CDR1 reads SQVTM; CDR2 reads ANQGSEA. The junction had 11 bases not matched to a gene; V was cut back by 7 bases and J by 8 bases. The CDR3 nucleotides are TGCAGCGCTAGAAAAGGGACTAGCGGGATTTATGAGCAGTTCTTC. Encoded protein: CSARKGTSGIYEQFF.

CDR3 sequence (DNA): TGTGCCAGCTCACCGAGGCGGGAGAGGTCCTACAATGAGCAGTTCTTC. Encoded protein: CASSPRRERSYNEQFF. The chain recombines TRBV18 with TRBJ2-1; 7 bases are shared with TRBD2. Germline V lookup: CDR1 KGHSH, CDR2 LQKENI. The CDR3 runs 16 residues. After removal of 3 bases from V and 1 base from J, the junction contained 6 bases not matched to a gene.

This chain joins TRBV7-3 and TRBJ2-2; 15 nucleotides line up with TRBD2. Germline V lookup: CDR1 SGHTA, CDR2 FQGTGA. The CDR3 spans 17 residues. Trimming at V came to 4 bases and at J to 7 bases, leaving 7 bases not matched to a gene. CDR3 region: CASSSRGLAGGLGELFF. The DNA of the CDR3 is TGTGCCAGCAGCTCCCGCGGACTAGCGGGGGGGCTCGGGGAGCTGTTTTTT.

In this sample, this clone turned up once. The chain recombines TRBV7-2 with TRBJ2-1, with D perhaps TRBD2 (6 bases). This CDR3 is built from 15 residues. The germline V and J ends were trimmed by 2 bases and 0 bases, with 8 bases remaining between them. The germline CDR1 and CDR2 sequences are SGHTA and FQGNSA. As DNA, the CDR3 is TGTGCCAGCAGCTTAAGCGGGTACTCCTACAATGAGCAGTTCTTC. Its translation: CASSLSGYSYNEQFF.

The chain recombines TRBV27 with TRBJ2-3, with D unresolved. CDR1 MNHEY and CDR2 SMNVEV come from the germline V gene (reference sequence). The V end was cut by 6 bases, the J end by 1 base, with 8 bases between. There are 13 residues in the CDR3. CDR3 loop: CASRSRGTDTQYF. The DNA for the CDR3 is TGTGCCAGCAGGTCTCGAGGCACAGATACGCAGTATTTT.

The V gene is TRBV2, the J gene TRBJ2-5; possible D gene TRBD1, 5 bases. V was pared by 3 bases and J by 5 bases, with 10 bases between. Germline values: CDR1 SNHLY, CDR2 FYNNEI. The CDR3 has 13 amino acids. The chain's CDR3 is CASSDLQDETQYF. The CDR3, as DNA: TGTGCCAGCAGTGATCTACAGGACGAGACCCAGTACTTC.

This chain's CDR3 is CASSLVGGTNTGELFF. The CDR3 nucleotides are TGTGCCAGCAGCTTAGTGGGGGGGACGAACACCGGGGAGCTGTTTTTT. The V gene is TRBV7-9, the J gene TRBJ2-2; 7 positions match TRBD2. The V segment lost 1 base and the J segment 0 bases; nucleotides outside the gene matches: 2. The CDR3 loop spans 16 amino acids. Germline V gene sequence: CDR1 SEHNR, CDR2 FQNEAQ (reference sequence).

The chain couples TRBV18 to TRBJ1-1; D remains ambiguous. This CDR3 has 15 residues. Germline values: CDR1 KGHSH, CDR2 LQKENI. Between the trimmed V and J ends, which lost 3 bases and 0 bases, there was a span of 11 bases. CDR3 coding DNA: TGTGCCAGCTCACCGTACGGGGATCTGAACACTGAAGCTTTCTTT. Its protein product is CASSPYGDLNTEAFF.

This chain connects TRBV23-1 to TRBJ1-2; D unclear. TRBV23-1 is flagged as an ORF with uncertain function. This CDR3 contains 13 residues. This chain's CDR3 is CNLPVQASYGYTF. CDR3 DNA sequence: TGCAACCTACCGGTGCAAGCTTCCTATGGCTACACCTTC.

J is TRBJ2-3 and V is TRBV5-5, with 7 bases that match TRBD2. V shed 3 bases and J 2 bases; nucleotides not matched to a gene: 12. In germline, CDR1 is SGHKS, CDR2 YYEKEE (reference sequence). CDR3 length equals 17 residues. CDR3 bases: TGTGCCAGCAGCTGGCGGCAGGCGAGCGGGGACACAGATACGCAGTATTTT. The encoded protein is CASSWRQASGDTDTQYF.

The CDR3, as DNA: TGTGCCAGCAGCCGAGACAGGGGACAAGAGACCCAGTACTTC. Amino acids: CASSRDRGQETQYF. The gene calls are TRBV7-2 and TRBJ2-5; 8 bases match TRBD1. J was trimmed by 2 bases and V by 5 bases; bases with no gene match: 4. CDR3 length: 14 residues. The germline gives CDR1 SGHTA, CDR2 FQGNSA.

This clone turned up a few times. The chain uses TRBV7-9 and TRBJ2-1; 7 bases are a match to TRBD2. Germline-derived CDR1 and CDR2 are SEHNR and FQNEAQ (reference sequence). The CDR3 is made up of 15 amino acids. V trimming: 1 base; J trimming: 5 bases; junction bases outside the gene matches: 5. CDR3 DNA: TGTGCCAGCAGCTTAGGGGCGGGAGCTAACAATGAGCAGTTCTTC. It codes for CASSLGAGANNEQFF.

In DNA, the CDR3 is TGTGCCAGCAGCTTTTTCCGGGACACCTTCTCTCGCTCTGGAAACACCATATATTTT. It specifies CASSFFRDTFSRSGNTIYF. The V call is TRBV11-2, the J call TRBJ1-3, with D perhaps matching TRBD1 (6 bases). Trimming shortened V by 3 bases and J by 0 bases, and 21 bases separated the two germline ends. Germline V gene lookup returns CDR1 SGHAT and CDR2 FQNNGV. This CDR3 has 19 amino acids. Combining the CDR3 with reference TRBV11-2 and TRBJ1-3 gives the whole variable domain EAGVAQSPRYKIIEKRQSVAFWCNPISGHATLYWYQQILGQGPKLLIQFQNNGVVDDSQLPKDRFSAERLKGVDSTLKIQPAKLEDSAVYLCASSFFRDTFSRSGNTIYFGEGSWLTVV.

The chain joins TRBV6-1 to TRBJ1-2; D unresolved. Germline V CDR1 and CDR2: MNHNS, SASEGT. V was trimmed by 4 bases and J by 5 bases, leaving 17 bases between them. The CDR3 extends over 15 amino acids. CDR3 amino acids: CASSVTDATEYGYTF. The CDR3 coding sequence is TGTGCCAGCAGTGTCACGGACGCCACAGAATATGGCTACACCTTC.

The table lists this clone with a few counts. This chain joins TRBV27 and TRBJ2-2, with a possible D match to TRBD2 (5 bases). The V gene's germline CDR1 is MNHEY and CDR2 SMNVEV (reference sequence). CDR3 length equals 16 residues. The V end was cut by 6 bases, the J end by 8 bases, with 22 bases between. CDR3 in amino acids: CASRSISALYRGELFF. Written as DNA, the CDR3 is TGTGCCAGCAGAAGTATTAGCGCACTGTACCGTGGGGAGCTGTTTTTT.

The chain joins TRBV9 to TRBJ2-7; 7 positions agree with TRBD2. Germline CDR1 SGDLS, CDR2 YYNGEE. J gave up 2 bases and V 4 bases, and 9 bases lay outside the gene matches. This CDR3 region has 15 residues. The CDR3 nucleotides are TGTGCCAGCAGCTTACGGGGGGACGAAGCCTACGAGCAGTACTTC. The encoded protein is CASSLRGDEAYEQYF.

The CDR3 reads CASSVGGSNQPQHF. The CDR3 bases are TGTGCCAGCAGTGTAGGGGGAAGCAATCAGCCCCAGCATTTT. J is TRBJ1-5 and V is TRBV2; D possibly corresponds to TRBD1 (6 bases). The germline CDR1 and CDR2 sequences are SNHLY and FYNNEI. CDR3 size: 14 residues. V lost 4 bases and J 1 base, leaving 8 bases between the germline ends.

The chain combines TRBV18 with TRBJ2-3; the D gene is possibly TRBD1 (6 bases). V lost 3 bases, J lost 2 bases, and 15 bases lay in between. The CDR3 is 16 residues long. Germline CDR1 KGHSH, CDR2 LQKENI. CDR3 sequence reads: CASSPNSGTNTDTQYF. Here the CDR3 DNA reads TGTGCCAGCTCACCTAATTCTGGGACAAACACAGATACGCAGTATTTT.

This chain connects TRBV18 to TRBJ2-7, with TRBD1 matching 9 bases. The CDR3 extends over 16 amino acids. J was trimmed by 1 base and V by 4 bases; bases with no gene match: 8. CDR1 and CDR2 from the germline V gene are KGHSH and LQKENI. CDR3 region: CASSLQGQGPSYEQYF. The CDR3 DNA is TGTGCCAGCTCACTACAGGGACAGGGTCCGTCCTACGAGCAGTACTTC.

The rearrangement joins TRBV4-1 to TRBJ2-1, with 9 bases that match TRBD2. The germline V gene has CDR1 MGHRA and CDR2 YSYEKL. Trimming removed 0 bases from V and 0 bases from J; junction bases left unmatched: 3. This CDR3 is built from 17 residues. The CDR3 region has the DNA TGCGCCAGCAGCCAAGAACCGACTAGCGGCTCCTACAATGAGCAGTTCTTC. Its protein product is CASSQEPTSGSYNEQFF.

The chain has TRBV27 and TRBJ2-5; weak D call: TRBD2 (5 bases). CDR1 and CDR2 from the germline V gene are MNHEY and SMNVEV (reference sequence). The length of the CDR3 is 17 residues. The V gene lost 5 bases and the J gene lost 4 bases, with 23 bases spanning the gap. The CDR3 sequence: CASSPTLGRVKGETQYF. CDR3 coding DNA: TGTGCCAGCAGTCCCACTTTAGGGCGGGTTAAGGGAGAGACCCAGTACTTC.

This clone was found a few times. The chain uses TRBV18 and TRBJ1-2; D might be TRBD1 (5 bases). V was shortened by 3 bases and J by 3 bases, with 14 bases between the two germline ends. The CDR3 extends over 15 amino acids. Germline V gene sequence: CDR1 KGHSH, CDR2 LQKENI. CDR3 protein: CASSPPTQGHYGYTF. CDR3 sequence (DNA): TGTGCCAGCTCACCCCCAACCCAGGGACACTATGGCTACACCTTC.

J is TRBJ2-1 and V is TRBV5-1; D tentatively fits TRBD1 or TRBD2 (5 bases each). The germline CDR1 and CDR2 sequences are SGHRS and YFSETQ. Trimming stripped 5 bases from V and 7 bases from J, with 19 bases between. The CDR3 length is 15 residues. Here the CDR3 reads CASRGEVGAGNEQFF. The CDR3 coding sequence is TGCGCCAGCAGGGGAGAGGTCGGGGCGGGTAATGAGCAGTTCTTC.

The chain links TRBV6-6 to TRBJ2-5; D is possibly TRBD1 or TRBD2 (5 bases each). Germline CDR1 reads MNHNY; CDR2 reads SVGAGI (reference sequence). The CDR3 spans 13 residues. V was shortened by 6 bases and J by 2 bases, with 10 bases between the two germline ends. The CDR3 spells CASSLGTQETQYF. For the CDR3, the DNA is TGTGCCAGCAGCCTCGGGACGCAAGAGACCCAGTACTTC.